This T cell receptor (beta chain) was found in a study of neoadjuvant anti-PD-1 for oral cavity cancer. As for the study in general: Non-progressing patients received a fourth nivolumab dose near day 43, then surgery on days 50-56.

Cohort: HPV-negative, locally advanced oral cavity squamous cell carcinoma patients. Blood cells were analyzed directly, without culture or expansion. A remark on this clone: The antigen remains unidentified.

Using immunoSEQ multiplex PCR, the repertoire was profiled, and TCRdb retains in-frame clones only, with some absent. Among tens of thousands of clones listed, 65% to 85% were seen once. Study outcomes and limitations: Only three patients per response group were TCR-analyzed; validation needed.

The V and J ends lost 5 bases and 5 bases respectively, with 6 bases between them. In germline, CDR1 is KGHSH, CDR2 LQKENI. This CDR3 has 11 amino acids. Here the sequenced sample was PBMCs, taken before nivolumab (anti-PD-1) treatment. The sequence derives from a person aged 40-85 years with oral cavity squamous cell carcinoma. V is TRBV18 and J is TRBJ1-2; D remains unclear. DNA for the CDR3: TGTGCCAGCTCAGACGGATATGGCTACACCTTC. Translation: CASSDGYGYTF.